This TCR beta chain was obtained from a study of blood T cell repertoires in COVID-19. Study context: Samples representing acute and convalescent COVID-19 were sourced from the United States, Italy and Spain.

Living in 24 US areas, the participants were between 18 and 89 years of age. Germline trimming cut 5 bases from V and 11 bases from J; bases unmatched to any gene: 8. CDR3 length: 12 amino acids. Here immunoSEQ multiplex PCR was the method, and the copy in TCRdb shows in-frame clones only, minus some. In the table there are some 130,000 clones, 80% to 90% of which are singletons. This chain joins TRBV12-3 or TRBV12-4 and TRBJ1-1; 7 bases align to TRBD1. The sample taken for sequencing was PBMCs or T cells enriched from blood (not recorded which). The sequence came from a man in his forties or fifties with acute COVID-19. DNA of the CDR3: TGTGCCAGCAGTCTGCAAGGGGGCGACGCTTTCTTT. Translating it yields CASSLQGGDAFF.